This T cell receptor (beta chain) was obtained from a study of CD8+ T cells in alopecia areata. Across the study: Tofacitinib ran 6 to 18 months, followed by 6 months off drug.

The CDR3 contains 16 residues. CDR1 SEHNR and CDR2 FQNEAQ come from the germline V gene (reference sequence). V was shortened by 5 bases and J by 2 bases, with 17 bases between the two germline ends. Once RNA had been extracted, it was reverse transcribed into cDNA to act as the sequencing template. Sequenced by immunoSEQ multiplex PCR; TCRdb stores in-frame clones only, minus some. The data show some 130,000 clones, 45% to 50% seen once. Specimen: CD8+ T cells sorted from blood, collected at week 0. The chain employs TRBV7-9 and TRBJ2-3; D is perhaps TRBD1 or TRBD2 (5 bases each). This sequence originates from a human donor with alopecia areata. Written as DNA, the CDR3 is TGTGCCAGCAGCCCCGGGACCGAGGGTCCCACAGATACGCAGTATTTT. It is translated as CASSPGTEGPTDTQYF. The variable domain in full, completed from reference TRBV7-9 and TRBJ2-3, reads DTGVSQNPRHKITKRGQNVTFRCDPISEHNRLYWYRQTLGQGPEFLTYFQNEAQLEKSRLLSDRFSAERPKGSFSTLEIQRTEQGDSAMYLCASSPGTEGPTDTQYFGPGTRLTVL.